This T cell receptor (beta chain) was recovered during a study of T cells in Graves' hyperthyroidism and ophthalmopathy. The CDR3 is made up of 15 amino acids. Trimming took 5 bases from V and 6 from J, leaving 17 bases between them. Germline assignment: CDR1 SGHTA and CDR2 FQGTGA. The CDR3 regions of TCR beta were amplified from RNA transcripts. TCR CDR3 underwent first-round RT-PCR with the HTBI primer set. TCRdb reprocessed the multiplex PCR reads with MiXCR, giving one entry per CDR3 protein. The sample includes approximately 710,000 distinct CDR3 sequences, around 16% of them seen just once. Specimen: blood. This clonotype was obtained from a man aged 45-60 years with Graves' hyperthyroidism. The chain joins TRBV7-3 to TRBJ2-1; D tentatively reads TRBD1 or TRBD2 (6 bases each). CDR3 protein: CASSGGRTAGNEQFF. Here the CDR3 DNA reads TGTGCCAGCAGCGGAGGGAGGACAGCGGGCAATGAGCAGTTCTTC.